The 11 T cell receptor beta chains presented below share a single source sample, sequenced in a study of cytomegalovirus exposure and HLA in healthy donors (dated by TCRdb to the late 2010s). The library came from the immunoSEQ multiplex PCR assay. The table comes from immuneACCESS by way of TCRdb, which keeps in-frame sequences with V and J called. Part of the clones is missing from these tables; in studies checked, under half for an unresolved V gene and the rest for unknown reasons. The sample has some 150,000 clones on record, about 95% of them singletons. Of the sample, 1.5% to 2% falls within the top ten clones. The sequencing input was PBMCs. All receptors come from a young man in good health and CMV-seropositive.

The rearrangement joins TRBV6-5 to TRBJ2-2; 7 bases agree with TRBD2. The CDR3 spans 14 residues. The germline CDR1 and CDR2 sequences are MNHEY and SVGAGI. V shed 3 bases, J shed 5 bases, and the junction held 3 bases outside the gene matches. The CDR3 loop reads CASSYSGSTGELFF. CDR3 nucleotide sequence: TGTGCCAGCAGTTATAGCGGGTCTACCGGGGAGCTGTTTTTT.

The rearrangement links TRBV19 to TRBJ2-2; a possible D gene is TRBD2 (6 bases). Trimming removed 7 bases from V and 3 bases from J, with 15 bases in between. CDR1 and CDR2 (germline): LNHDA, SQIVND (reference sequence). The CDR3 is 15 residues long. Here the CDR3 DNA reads TGTGCCAGTACTAGACCGGGAGAGTACACCGGGGAGCTGTTTTTT. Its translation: CASTRPGEYTGELFF.

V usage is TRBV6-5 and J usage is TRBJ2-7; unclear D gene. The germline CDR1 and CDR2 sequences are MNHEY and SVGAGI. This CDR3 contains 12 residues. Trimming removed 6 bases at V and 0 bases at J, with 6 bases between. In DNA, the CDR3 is TGTGCCAGCAGCCGGAGCTCCTACGAGCAGTACTTC. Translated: CASSRSSYEQYF.

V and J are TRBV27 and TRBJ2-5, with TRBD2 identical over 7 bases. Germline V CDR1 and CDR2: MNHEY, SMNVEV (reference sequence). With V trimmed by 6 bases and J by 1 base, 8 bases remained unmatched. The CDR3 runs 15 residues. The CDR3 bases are TGTGCCAGCAGCCCGCTAGCGGAGATCCAAGAGACCCAGTACTTC. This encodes CASSPLAEIQETQYF.

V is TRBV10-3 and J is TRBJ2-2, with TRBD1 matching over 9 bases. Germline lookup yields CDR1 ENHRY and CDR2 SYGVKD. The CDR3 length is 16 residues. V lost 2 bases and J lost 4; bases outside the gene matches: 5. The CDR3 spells CAISELGQGSTGELFF. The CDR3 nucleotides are TGTGCCATCAGTGAGCTGGGACAGGGAAGCACCGGGGAGCTGTTTTTT.

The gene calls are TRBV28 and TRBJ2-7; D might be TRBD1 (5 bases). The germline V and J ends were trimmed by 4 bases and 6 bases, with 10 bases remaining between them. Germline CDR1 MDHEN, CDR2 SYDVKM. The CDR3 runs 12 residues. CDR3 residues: CASSSPGLEQYF. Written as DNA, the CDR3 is TGTGCCAGCAGTTCGCCAGGGCTCGAGCAGTACTTC.

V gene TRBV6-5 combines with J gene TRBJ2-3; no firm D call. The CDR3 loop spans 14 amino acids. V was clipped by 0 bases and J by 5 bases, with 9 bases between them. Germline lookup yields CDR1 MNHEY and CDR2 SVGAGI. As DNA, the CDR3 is TGTGCCAGCAGTTACTCATTAGTAGTAGATACGCAGTATTTT. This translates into CASSYSLVVDTQYF.

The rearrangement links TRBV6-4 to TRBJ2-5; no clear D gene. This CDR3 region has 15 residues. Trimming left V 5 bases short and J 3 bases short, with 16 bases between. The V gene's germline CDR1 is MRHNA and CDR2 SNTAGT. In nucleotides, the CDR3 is TGTGCCAGCAGTCCCAAAGCCCGTTCTGAAGAGACCCAGTACTTC. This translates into CASSPKARSEETQYF.

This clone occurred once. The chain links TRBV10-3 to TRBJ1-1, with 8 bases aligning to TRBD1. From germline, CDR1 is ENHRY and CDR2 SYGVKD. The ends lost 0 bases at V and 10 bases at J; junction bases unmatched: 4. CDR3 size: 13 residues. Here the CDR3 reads CAISESGQGGAFF. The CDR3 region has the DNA TGTGCCATCAGTGAGTCCGGACAGGGTGGAGCTTTCTTT.

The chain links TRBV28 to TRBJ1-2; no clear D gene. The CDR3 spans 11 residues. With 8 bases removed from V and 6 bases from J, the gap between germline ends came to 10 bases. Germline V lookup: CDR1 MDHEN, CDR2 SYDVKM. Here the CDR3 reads CASAREDGYTF. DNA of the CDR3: TGTGCCAGCGCGCGGGAGGATGGCTACACCTTC.

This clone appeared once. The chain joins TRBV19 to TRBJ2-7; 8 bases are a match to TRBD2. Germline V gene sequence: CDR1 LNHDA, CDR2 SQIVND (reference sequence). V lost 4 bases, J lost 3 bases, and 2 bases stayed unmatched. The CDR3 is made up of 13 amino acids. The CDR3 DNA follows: TGTGCCAGTAGTAACGCGGGAGGCTACGAGCAGTACTTC. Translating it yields CASSNAGGYEQYF.